This T cell receptor beta chain was sequenced for a study of OX40 agonist ivuxolimab in advanced cancers. The germline V gene has CDR1 SGHKS and CDR2 YYEKEE (reference sequence). CDR3 length: 17 residues. J was trimmed by 9 bases and V by 3 bases; bases with no gene match: 17. This clone was picked up one time. Only in-frame clones appear in the TCRdb table, and some are missing; sequencing was by immunoSEQ multiplex PCR. The sample contains about 130,000 clones, about nine tenths of which appear only once. The receptor was derived from an adult with an advanced solid tumor such as melanoma, head and neck, liver or kidney cancer. The chain employs TRBV5-5 and TRBJ1-5; 8 nucleotides line up with TRBD1. The material was CD4+ or CD8+ T cells sorted from blood, obtained in a trial of the OX40 agonist ivuxolimab. Here the CDR3 reads CASSSQPPGQGEWPQHF. The CDR3 DNA reads as TGTGCCAGCAGCTCACAACCCCCCGGACAGGGAGAATGGCCCCAGCATTTT.